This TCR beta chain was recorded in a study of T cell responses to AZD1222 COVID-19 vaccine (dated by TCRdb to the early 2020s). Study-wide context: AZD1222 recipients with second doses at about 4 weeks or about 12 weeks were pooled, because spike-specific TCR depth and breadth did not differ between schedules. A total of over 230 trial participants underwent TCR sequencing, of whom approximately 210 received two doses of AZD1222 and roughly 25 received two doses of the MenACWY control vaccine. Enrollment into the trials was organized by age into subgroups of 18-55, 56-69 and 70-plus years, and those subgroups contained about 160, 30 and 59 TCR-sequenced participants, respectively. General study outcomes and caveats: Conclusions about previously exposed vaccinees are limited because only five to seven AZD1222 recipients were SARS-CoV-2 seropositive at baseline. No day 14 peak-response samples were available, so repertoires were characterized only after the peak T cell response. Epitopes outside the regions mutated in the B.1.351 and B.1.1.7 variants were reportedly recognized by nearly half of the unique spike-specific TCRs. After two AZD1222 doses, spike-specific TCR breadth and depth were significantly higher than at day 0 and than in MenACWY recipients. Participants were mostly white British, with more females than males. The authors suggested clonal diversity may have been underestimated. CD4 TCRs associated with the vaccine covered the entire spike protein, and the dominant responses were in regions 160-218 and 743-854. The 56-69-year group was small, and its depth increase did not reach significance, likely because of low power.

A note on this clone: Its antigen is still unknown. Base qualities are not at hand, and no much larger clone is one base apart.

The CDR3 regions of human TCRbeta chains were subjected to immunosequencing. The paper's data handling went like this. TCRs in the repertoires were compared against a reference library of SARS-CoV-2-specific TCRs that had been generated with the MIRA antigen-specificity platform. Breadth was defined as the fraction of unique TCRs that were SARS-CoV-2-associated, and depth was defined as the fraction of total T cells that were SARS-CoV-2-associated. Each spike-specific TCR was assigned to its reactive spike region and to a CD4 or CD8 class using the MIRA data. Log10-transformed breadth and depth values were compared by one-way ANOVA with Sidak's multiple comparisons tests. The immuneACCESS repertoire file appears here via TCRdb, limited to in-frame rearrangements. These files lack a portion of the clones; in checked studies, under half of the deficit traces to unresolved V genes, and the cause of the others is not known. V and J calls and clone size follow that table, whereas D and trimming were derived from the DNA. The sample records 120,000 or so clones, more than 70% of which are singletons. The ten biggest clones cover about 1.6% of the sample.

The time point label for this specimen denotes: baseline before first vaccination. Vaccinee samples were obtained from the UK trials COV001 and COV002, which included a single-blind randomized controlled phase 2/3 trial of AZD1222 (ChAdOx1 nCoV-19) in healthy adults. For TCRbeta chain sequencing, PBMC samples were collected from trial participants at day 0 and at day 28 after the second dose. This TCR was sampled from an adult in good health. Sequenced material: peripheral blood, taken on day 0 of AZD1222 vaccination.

The nucleotide sequence is TGTGCCAGCAGCAAGGGACAGCGCTACGAGCAGTACTTC. This sequence encodes CASSKGQRYEQYF. The rearranged chain carries TRBV7-6 and TRBJ2-7, with 7 bases aligning to TRBD1. From the cysteine up to the phenylalanine, the CDR3 has a length of 13 residues. CDR3 DNA only is kept here, 39 bases in frame from base 1. Unmatched junction bases come to 4, with V trimmed by 5 bases and J by 3 bases. For CDR1 and CDR2, the germline V gene lists SGHVS and FNYEAQ.